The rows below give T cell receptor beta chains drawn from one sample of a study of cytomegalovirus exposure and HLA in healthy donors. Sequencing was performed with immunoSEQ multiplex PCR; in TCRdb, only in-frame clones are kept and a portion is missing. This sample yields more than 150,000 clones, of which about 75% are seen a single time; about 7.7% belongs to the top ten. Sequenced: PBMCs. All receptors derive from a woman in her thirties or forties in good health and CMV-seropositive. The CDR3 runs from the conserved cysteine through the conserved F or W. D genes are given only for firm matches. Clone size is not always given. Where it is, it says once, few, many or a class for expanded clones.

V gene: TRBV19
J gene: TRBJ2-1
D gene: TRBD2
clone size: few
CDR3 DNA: TGTGCCAGTAGAACTAGCGGGGTATCCTACAATGAGCAGTTCTTC
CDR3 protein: CASRTSGVSYNEQFF

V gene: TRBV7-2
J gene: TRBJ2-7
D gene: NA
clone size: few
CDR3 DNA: TGTGCCAGCAGCTTAACGCTATACGCGGACGAGCAGTACTTC
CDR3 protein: CASSLTLYADEQYF

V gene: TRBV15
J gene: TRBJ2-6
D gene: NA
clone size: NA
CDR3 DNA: TGTGCCACCGCGGGGGCCTCTGGGGCCAACGTCCTGACTTTC
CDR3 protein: CATAGASGANVLTF

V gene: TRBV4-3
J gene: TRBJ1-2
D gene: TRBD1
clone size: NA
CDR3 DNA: TGCGCCAGCAGTAGACAGGGTACGGGGACGTATGGCTACACCTTC
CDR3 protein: CASSRQGTGTYGYTF

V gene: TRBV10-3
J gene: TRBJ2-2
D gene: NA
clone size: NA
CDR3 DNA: TGTGCCATCAGTGGGGGACAGAACACCGGGGAGCTGTTTTTT
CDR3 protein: CAISGGQNTGELFF

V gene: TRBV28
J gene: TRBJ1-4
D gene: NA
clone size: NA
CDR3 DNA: TGTGCCAGCAGTACCCCGACAGGTGGGGATGAAAAACTGTTTTTT
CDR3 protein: CASSTPTGGDEKLFF

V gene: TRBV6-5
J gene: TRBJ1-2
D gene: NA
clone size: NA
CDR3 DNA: TGTGCCAGCAGGACTGGATTGGTTGGCTACACCTTC
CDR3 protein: CASRTGLVGYTF

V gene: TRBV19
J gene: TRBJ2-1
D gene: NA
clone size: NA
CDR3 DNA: TGTGCCAGTAGTATAAGAAGAGGGCCCTACAATGAGCAGTTCTTC
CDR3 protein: CASSIRRGPYNEQFF

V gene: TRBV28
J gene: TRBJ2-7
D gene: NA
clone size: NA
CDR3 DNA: TGTGCCAGCAGAATAGGGGGTGTCGTCTCCTACGAGCAGTACTTC
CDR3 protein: CASRIGGVVSYEQYF

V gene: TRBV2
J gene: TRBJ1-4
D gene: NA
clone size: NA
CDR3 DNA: TGTGCCAGCAGTGGGGTGGGGGGGACTAATGAAAAACTGTTTTTT
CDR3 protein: CASSGVGGTNEKLFF

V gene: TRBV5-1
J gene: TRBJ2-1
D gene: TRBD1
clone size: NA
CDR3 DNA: TGCGCCAGCAGCCAAACCGGGACAGGGTACAATGAGCAGTTCTTC
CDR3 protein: CASSQTGTGYNEQFF

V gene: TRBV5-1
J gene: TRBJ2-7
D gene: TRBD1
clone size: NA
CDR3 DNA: TGCGCCAGCAGCTCGCGGACAGGCACCTCCTACGAGCAGTACTTC
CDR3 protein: CASSSRTGTSYEQYF

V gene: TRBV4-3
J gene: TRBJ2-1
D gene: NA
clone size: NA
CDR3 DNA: TGCGCCAGCAGCCAAACCCGGGTCCACAATGAGCAGTTCTTC
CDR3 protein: CASSQTRVHNEQFF

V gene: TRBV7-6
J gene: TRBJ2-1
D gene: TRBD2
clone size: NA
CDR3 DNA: TGTGCCAGCAGCTTAGATGCCCTAGCGGGAGGGCCTCCGCGGTTCTTC
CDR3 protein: CASSLDALAGGPPRFF

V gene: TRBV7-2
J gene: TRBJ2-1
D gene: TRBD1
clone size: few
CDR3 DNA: TGTGCCAGCAGCTTAGCTTGGACAGGGGGCGAGGAGCAGTTCTTC
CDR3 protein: CASSLAWTGGEEQFF

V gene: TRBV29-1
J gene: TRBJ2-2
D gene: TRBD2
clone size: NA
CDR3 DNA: TGCAGCGCTGATAACACGGGCGGGGGCGGGGAGCTGTTTTTT
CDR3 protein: CSADNTGGGGELFF

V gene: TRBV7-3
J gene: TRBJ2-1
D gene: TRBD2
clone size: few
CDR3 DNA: TGTGCCAGCAGCTTAGAGGCGGGACTAGCGTCGGTTGAGCAGTTCTTC
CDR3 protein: CASSLEAGLASVEQFF

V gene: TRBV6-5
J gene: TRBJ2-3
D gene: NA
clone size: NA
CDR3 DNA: TGTGCCAGCAGTCATACAGGGATTTGGACAGATACGCAGTATTTT
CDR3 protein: CASSHTGIWTDTQYF

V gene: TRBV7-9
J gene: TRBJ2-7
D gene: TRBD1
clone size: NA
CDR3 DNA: TGTGCCAGCAGCACGGACAGGACCTACGAGCAGTACTTC
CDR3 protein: CASSTDRTYEQYF

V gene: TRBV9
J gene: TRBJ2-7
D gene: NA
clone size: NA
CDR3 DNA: TGTGCCAGCAGCTCGATGGGTATGGGTGTGACGGGCGAGCAGTACTTC
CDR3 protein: CASSSMGMGVTGEQYF

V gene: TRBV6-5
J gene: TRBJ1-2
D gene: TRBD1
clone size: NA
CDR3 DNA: TGTGCCAGCAGTGACCGGGACAGGGGTGGCTACACCTTC
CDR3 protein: CASSDRDRGGYTF

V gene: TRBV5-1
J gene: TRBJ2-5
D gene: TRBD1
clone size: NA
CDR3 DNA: TGCGCCAGCCGGACAGGGTTTGGGCAAGAGACCCAGTACTTC
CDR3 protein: CASRTGFGQETQYF

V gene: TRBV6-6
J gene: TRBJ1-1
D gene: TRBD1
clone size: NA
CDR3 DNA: TGTGCCAGCAGTCTGGGACAGTTAAACACTGAAGCTTTCTTT
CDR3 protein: CASSLGQLNTEAFF

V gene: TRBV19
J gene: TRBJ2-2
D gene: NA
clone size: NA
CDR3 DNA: TGTGCCAGTAATGGGGGGACCCCAATAAACACCGGGGAGCTGTTTTTT
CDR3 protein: CASNGGTPINTGELFF

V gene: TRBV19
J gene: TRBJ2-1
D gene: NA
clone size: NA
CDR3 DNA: TGTGCCAGTAGTCCCCTCTCCAGGATGAATGAGCAGTTCTTC
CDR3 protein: CASSPLSRMNEQFF

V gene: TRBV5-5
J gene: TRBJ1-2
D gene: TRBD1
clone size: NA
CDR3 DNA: TGTGCCAGCAGCCCCGGACAGGGGAGCGACTATGGCTACACCTTC
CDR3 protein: CASSPGQGSDYGYTF

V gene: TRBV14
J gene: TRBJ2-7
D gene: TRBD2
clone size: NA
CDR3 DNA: TGTGCCACCGGGATCGGCGGGAGCTACGAGCAGTACTTC
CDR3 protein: CATGIGGSYEQYF

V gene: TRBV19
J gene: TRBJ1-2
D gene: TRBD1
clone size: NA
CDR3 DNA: TGTGCCAGTAGGCCGGGACAGGGCTCGGGCTACACCTTC
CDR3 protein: CASRPGQGSGYTF

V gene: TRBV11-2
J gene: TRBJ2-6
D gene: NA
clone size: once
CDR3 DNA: TGTGCCAGCAGCTTAAACCTCCCCCCCTATTCTGGGGCCAACGTCCTGACTTTC
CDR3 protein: CASSLNLPPYSGANVLTF

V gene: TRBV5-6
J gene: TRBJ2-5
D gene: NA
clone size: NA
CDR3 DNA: TGTGCCAGCAGCTTGGGACAGAGGGAGACCCAGTACTTC
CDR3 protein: CASSLGQRETQYF

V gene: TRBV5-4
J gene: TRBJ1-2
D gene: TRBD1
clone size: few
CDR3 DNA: TGTGCCAGCAGCTCGGTACCGGACAGGAACTATGGCTACACCTTC
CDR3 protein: CASSSVPDRNYGYTF

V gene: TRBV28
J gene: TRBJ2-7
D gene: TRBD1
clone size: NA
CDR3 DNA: TGTGCCAGCAGTTTCCACGGGACAGGGGCCTACGAGCAGTACTTC
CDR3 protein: CASSFHGTGAYEQYF

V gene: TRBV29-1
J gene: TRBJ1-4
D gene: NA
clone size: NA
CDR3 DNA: TGCAGCGTTGAAGATCCGGCAGGCAAAAAACTGTTTTTT
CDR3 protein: CSVEDPAGKKLFF

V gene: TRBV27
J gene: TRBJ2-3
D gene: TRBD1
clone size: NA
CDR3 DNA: TGTGCCAGCAGTGATCAGGGGGTCGCAGGAGATACGCAGTATTTT
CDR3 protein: CASSDQGVAGDTQYF

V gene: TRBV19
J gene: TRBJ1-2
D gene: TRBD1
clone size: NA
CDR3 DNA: TGTGCCAGTCAGGGACAGCGAGACCCTAACTATGGCTACACCTTC
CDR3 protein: CASQGQRDPNYGYTF

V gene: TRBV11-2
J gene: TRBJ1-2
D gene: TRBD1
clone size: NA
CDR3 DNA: TGTGCCAGCAGCTTAGCCCAACACAGGGGGCGAGGTGGCTACACCTTC
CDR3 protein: CASSLAQHRGRGGYTF

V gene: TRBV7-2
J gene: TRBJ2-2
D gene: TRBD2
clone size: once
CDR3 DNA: TGTGCCACCTCCTTAGCGGGAGGGGTAAACACCGGGGAGCTGTTTTTT
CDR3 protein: CATSLAGGVNTGELFF

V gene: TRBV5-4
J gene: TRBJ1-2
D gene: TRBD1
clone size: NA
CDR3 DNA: TGTGCCAGCAGCTCTACAGGGGTCTATGGCTACACCTTC
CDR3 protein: CASSSTGVYGYTF

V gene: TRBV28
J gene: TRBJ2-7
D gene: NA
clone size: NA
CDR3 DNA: TGTGCCAGCAGTCCCTCGGGGGGCGCGGTCTACGAGCAGTACTTC
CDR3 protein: CASSPSGGAVYEQYF

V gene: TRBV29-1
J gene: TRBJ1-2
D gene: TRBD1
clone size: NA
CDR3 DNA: TGCAGCGTTGAAGAGGGGACAGAGGACTATGGCTACACCTTC
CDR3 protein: CSVEEGTEDYGYTF

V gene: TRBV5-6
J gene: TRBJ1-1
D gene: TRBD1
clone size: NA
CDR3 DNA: TGTGCCAGCAGCCCATCCCTAACAGGGGTATCGGGGAACACTGAAGCTTTCTTT
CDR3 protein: CASSPSLTGVSGNTEAFF

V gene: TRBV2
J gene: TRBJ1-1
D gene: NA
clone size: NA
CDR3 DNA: TGTGCCAGCAGTGAGTTTGGGCAAACTGAAGCTTTCTTT
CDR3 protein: CASSEFGQTEAFF

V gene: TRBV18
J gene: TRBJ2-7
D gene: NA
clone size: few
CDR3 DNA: TGTGCCAGCTCACCTTCGTCCTACGAGCAGTACTTC
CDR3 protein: CASSPSSYEQYF

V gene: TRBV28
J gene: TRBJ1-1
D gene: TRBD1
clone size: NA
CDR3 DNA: TGTGCCAGCAGAAGTCCCGGGACAGGGGACACTGAAGCTTTCTTT
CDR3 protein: CASRSPGTGDTEAFF

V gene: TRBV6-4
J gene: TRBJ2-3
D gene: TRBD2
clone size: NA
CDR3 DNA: TGTGCCAGCAGTGCTACTAGCGGGAGCACAGATACGCAGTATTTT
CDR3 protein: CASSATSGSTDTQYF

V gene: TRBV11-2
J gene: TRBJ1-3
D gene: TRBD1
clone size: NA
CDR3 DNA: TGTGCCAGCAGCCCCTCGACAGGGTTCTCTGGAAACACCATATATTTT
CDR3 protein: CASSPSTGFSGNTIYF

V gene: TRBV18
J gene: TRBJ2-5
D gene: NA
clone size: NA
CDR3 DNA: TGTGCCAGCTCACCGGGCACGGGATTCCAAGAGACCCAGTACTTC
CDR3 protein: CASSPGTGFQETQYF

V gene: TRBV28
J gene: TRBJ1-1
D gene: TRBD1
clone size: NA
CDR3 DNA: TGTGCCAGCAGACCCGGGACAGGGACGACGAACACTGAAGCTTTCTTT
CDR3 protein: CASRPGTGTTNTEAFF

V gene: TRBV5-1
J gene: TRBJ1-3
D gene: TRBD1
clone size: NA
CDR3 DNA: TGCGCCAGCAGCTCTACAGGACAGGGCGGAAACACCATATATTTT
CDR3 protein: CASSSTGQGGNTIYF

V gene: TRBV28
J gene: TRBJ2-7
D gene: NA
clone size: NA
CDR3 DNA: TGTGCCAGCAGTTTAGACAGGCTAGACGAGCAGTACTTC
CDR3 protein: CASSLDRLDEQYF

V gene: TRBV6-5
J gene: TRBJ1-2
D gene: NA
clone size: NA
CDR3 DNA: TGTGCCAGCAGTAGTCCTAGAGGTGCCTATGGCTACACCTTC
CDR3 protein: CASSSPRGAYGYTF

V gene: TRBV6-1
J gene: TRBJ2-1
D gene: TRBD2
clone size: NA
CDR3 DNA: TGTGCCAGCAGTGAACCCGGGAGGGCCAACAATGAGCAGTTCTTC
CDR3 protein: CASSEPGRANNEQFF

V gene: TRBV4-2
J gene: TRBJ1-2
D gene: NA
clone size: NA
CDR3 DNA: TGTGCCAGCAGCCAAGATGCCAGAGGCTACACCTTC
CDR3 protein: CASSQDARGYTF

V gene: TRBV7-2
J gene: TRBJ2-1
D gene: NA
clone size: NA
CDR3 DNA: TGTGCCAGCAGCGTAGACCGTGACAGGAACTACCAGTTCTTC
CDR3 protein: CASSVDRDRNYQFF

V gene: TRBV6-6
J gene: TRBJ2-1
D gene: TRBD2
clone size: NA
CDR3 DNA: TGTGCCAGCAGTTACGAGTCACGGACTAGCAGAGATGAGCAGTTCTTC
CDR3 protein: CASSYESRTSRDEQFF

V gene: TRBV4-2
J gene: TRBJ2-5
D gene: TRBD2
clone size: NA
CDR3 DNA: TGTGCCAGCAGCCAAGCCGGTCTAGCGGGAGGTCTGGAGACCCAGTACTTC
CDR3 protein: CASSQAGLAGGLETQYF